The rows below give T cell receptor beta chains drawn from one sample of a study of graft-versus-host responses after intestinal transplantation. Only in-frame clones appear in the TCRdb table, and some are missing; sequencing was by immunoSEQ multiplex PCR. This table has about 94,000 clones, about 91% appearing once. Antigen specificity for these receptors is unknown. Here the sequenced sample was unstimulated CD8+ T cells sorted from spleen or lymph node cells, taken before intestinal transplant. The receptor source for this set is a human donor who received an intestinal transplant. Both conserved end residues are part of each CDR3. The order of the fields is D gene, clone size, J gene, V gene, CDR3 DNA, CDR3 protein. The D gene is left open where the match is weak. Clone size is not always given. Where it is, it says once, few, many or a class for expanded clones.

d_call: TRBD2
clone_size: -
j_call: TRBJ2-7
v_call: TRBV4-1
cdr3_nt: TGCGCCAGCAGCCAAGAGGGGGGGGTTAGGGCCTACGAGCAGTACTTC
cdr3_aa: CASSQEGGVRAYEQYF

d_call: -
clone_size: -
j_call: TRBJ2-1
v_call: TRBV7-9
cdr3_nt: TGTGCCAGCAGCTCAGGGGACGGGCAGTTCTTC
cdr3_aa: CASSSGDGQFF

d_call: -
clone_size: -
j_call: TRBJ2-1
v_call: TRBV6-5
cdr3_nt: TGTGCCAGCAGTTACTCTCATGGGGGCATTTACAATGAGCAGTTCTTC
cdr3_aa: CASSYSHGGIYNEQFF

d_call: TRBD1
clone_size: -
j_call: TRBJ2-7
v_call: TRBV15
cdr3_nt: TGTGCCACCAGCAGTCTACAGGGGGCGAGGTCCTACGAGCAGTACTTC
cdr3_aa: CATSSLQGARSYEQYF

d_call: -
clone_size: -
j_call: TRBJ1-4
v_call: TRBV7-9
cdr3_nt: TGTGCCAGCAGCCAAGCCCCGGGACACCGGGGTGAAAAACTGTTTTTT
cdr3_aa: CASSQAPGHRGEKLFF

d_call: TRBD2
clone_size: -
j_call: TRBJ2-7
v_call: TRBV9
cdr3_nt: TGTGCCAGCAGCGCCTCAACTAGCGGGAGCGAGCAGTACTTC
cdr3_aa: CASSASTSGSEQYF

d_call: -
clone_size: -
j_call: TRBJ2-1
v_call: TRBV14
cdr3_nt: TGTGCCAGCAGCCCTAGTAGGCACAATGAGCAGTTCTTC
cdr3_aa: CASSPSRHNEQFF

d_call: TRBD1
clone_size: -
j_call: TRBJ2-7
v_call: TRBV5-4
cdr3_nt: TGTGCCAGCAGCAACCGGGACAGGGGGCTATCGGGGGAGCAGTACTTC
cdr3_aa: CASSNRDRGLSGEQYF

d_call: TRBD2
clone_size: -
j_call: TRBJ2-3
v_call: TRBV7-2
cdr3_nt: TGTGCCAGCAGTCCCCGACTAGCGGGATACACAGATACGCAGTATTTT
cdr3_aa: CASSPRLAGYTDTQYF

d_call: -
clone_size: -
j_call: TRBJ1-5
v_call: TRBV28
cdr3_nt: TGTGCCAGCAGCTCCCTAAGTATCCGGGACACTCGCTATCAGCCCCAGCATTTT
cdr3_aa: CASSSLSIRDTRYQPQHF

d_call: -
clone_size: few
j_call: TRBJ2-7
v_call: TRBV7-9
cdr3_nt: TGTGCCAGCAGCTCTACTTCGACGGGAGAGGGGCCCTCCTACGAGCAGTACTTC
cdr3_aa: CASSSTSTGEGPSYEQYF

d_call: -
clone_size: -
j_call: TRBJ2-1
v_call: TRBV9
cdr3_nt: TGTGCCAGCAGCGTAGTGGCGGACTACAATGAGCAGTTCTTC
cdr3_aa: CASSVVADYNEQFF

d_call: -
clone_size: -
j_call: TRBJ2-7
v_call: TRBV27
cdr3_nt: TGTGCCAGCAGCCCGATGAGGGGGTACGAGCAGTACTTC
cdr3_aa: CASSPMRGYEQYF

d_call: TRBD1
clone_size: -
j_call: TRBJ2-1
v_call: TRBV6-4
cdr3_nt: TGTGCCAGCAGCCAAGGCTTTGGGACAGGGCTGTTCTTC
cdr3_aa: CASSQGFGTGLFF

d_call: -
clone_size: -
j_call: TRBJ2-7
v_call: TRBV28
cdr3_nt: TGTGCCAGCAGTATTACAGAGTTTCCCTACGAGCAGTACTTC
cdr3_aa: CASSITEFPYEQYF

d_call: TRBD1
clone_size: -
j_call: TRBJ2-7
v_call: TRBV2
cdr3_nt: TGTGCCAGCAGGCGGACAGGGGACTACGAGCAGTACTTC
cdr3_aa: CASRRTGDYEQYF

d_call: TRBD2
clone_size: -
j_call: TRBJ2-1
v_call: TRBV5-6
cdr3_nt: TGTGCCAGCACCGACCACGTCTTCGGGGGGAATGAGCAGTTCTTC
cdr3_aa: CASTDHVFGGNEQFF

d_call: TRBD1
clone_size: -
j_call: TRBJ2-7
v_call: TRBV5-1
cdr3_nt: TGTGCCAGCAGCTACGGGACAGGGGGCTACGAGCAGTACTTC
cdr3_aa: CASSYGTGGYEQYF

d_call: TRBD1
clone_size: -
j_call: TRBJ1-2
v_call: TRBV6-1
cdr3_nt: TGTGCCAGCACCGTCCCCGGACAGGGAAGGGAAGGCTACACCTTC
cdr3_aa: CASTVPGQGREGYTF

d_call: TRBD1
clone_size: -
j_call: TRBJ2-1
v_call: TRBV9
cdr3_nt: TGTGCCAGCAGCCTGAGACAGGGGTCCAATGAGCAGTTCTTC
cdr3_aa: CASSLRQGSNEQFF

d_call: TRBD2
clone_size: -
j_call: TRBJ2-5
v_call: TRBV7-6
cdr3_nt: TGTGCCAGCAGCTTAGGTTGGTCGCTAGCGGGACGTCAAGAGACCCAGTACTTC
cdr3_aa: CASSLGWSLAGRQETQYF

d_call: -
clone_size: -
j_call: TRBJ2-5
v_call: TRBV5-1
cdr3_nt: TGCGCCAGCAGCTTGGCCCCGTTGAGAATAGCTGGGGGGGAGACCCAGTACTTC
cdr3_aa: CASSLAPLRIAGGETQYF

d_call: -
clone_size: -
j_call: TRBJ1-1
v_call: TRBV2
cdr3_nt: TGTGCCAGCAGCAAGGGCGGGGGGTACACTGAAGCTTTCTTT
cdr3_aa: CASSKGGGYTEAFF

d_call: -
clone_size: -
j_call: TRBJ2-1
v_call: TRBV27
cdr3_nt: TGTGCCAGCAGTTTGGCGGGCCTTTTCAATGAGCAGTTCTTC
cdr3_aa: CASSLAGLFNEQFF

d_call: TRBD1
clone_size: -
j_call: TRBJ1-2
v_call: TRBV19
cdr3_nt: TGTGCCAGTAGTAGTGGGACAGCTAACTATGGCTACACCTTC
cdr3_aa: CASSSGTANYGYTF

d_call: TRBD1
clone_size: -
j_call: TRBJ2-1
v_call: TRBV10-3
cdr3_nt: TGTGCCATCAGTGAGGCGGGACAGGTCGGCAATGAGCAGTTCTTC
cdr3_aa: CAISEAGQVGNEQFF

d_call: -
clone_size: -
j_call: TRBJ2-1
v_call: TRBV11-3
cdr3_nt: TGTGCCAGCAGCTCAGGGTACAACAATGAGCAGTTCTTC
cdr3_aa: CASSSGYNNEQFF

d_call: TRBD1
clone_size: -
j_call: TRBJ2-2
v_call: TRBV14
cdr3_nt: TGTGCCAGCAGCCTCCGGGACAGGGGAGTCCGGGAGCTGTTTTTT
cdr3_aa: CASSLRDRGVRELFF

d_call: TRBD2
clone_size: -
j_call: TRBJ2-1
v_call: TRBV7-9
cdr3_nt: TGTGCCAGCAGCTTAGCGACTAGCGGGAGGTTGTACAATGAGCAGTTCTTC
cdr3_aa: CASSLATSGRLYNEQFF

d_call: TRBD1
clone_size: -
j_call: TRBJ2-7
v_call: TRBV4-1
cdr3_nt: TGCGCCAGCAGCTACAACTCCTGGACAGGGGACGACGAGCAGTACTTC
cdr3_aa: CASSYNSWTGDDEQYF

d_call: -
clone_size: -
j_call: TRBJ1-2
v_call: TRBV7-2
cdr3_nt: TGTGCCAGCAGCTTAGGTTCTGGGCCGTATGGCTACACCTTC
cdr3_aa: CASSLGSGPYGYTF

d_call: TRBD1
clone_size: -
j_call: TRBJ1-2
v_call: TRBV4-3
cdr3_nt: TGCGCCAGCAGCCAAGATTTGACACAGGGGGCGAATGGCTACACCTTC
cdr3_aa: CASSQDLTQGANGYTF

d_call: -
clone_size: -
j_call: TRBJ2-1
v_call: TRBV6-1
cdr3_nt: TGTGCCAGCAGTGAAAATAAGTGGAGCTCCTACAATGAGCAGTTCTTC
cdr3_aa: CASSENKWSSYNEQFF

d_call: -
clone_size: -
j_call: TRBJ1-5
v_call: TRBV5-8
cdr3_nt: TGTGCCAGCAGCTTGGAGGGCAGGGGAGGGCAGCCCCAGCATTTT
cdr3_aa: CASSLEGRGGQPQHF

d_call: -
clone_size: -
j_call: TRBJ2-1
v_call: TRBV4-1
cdr3_nt: TGCGCCAGCAGCCAAGAAGGGGCAGTATCCTACAATGAGCAGTTCTTC
cdr3_aa: CASSQEGAVSYNEQFF

d_call: TRBD2
clone_size: -
j_call: TRBJ2-7
v_call: TRBV7-9
cdr3_nt: TGTGCCAGCAGCTTGACGGGAGGGGCAGGAGAGTACGAGCAGTACTTC
cdr3_aa: CASSLTGGAGEYEQYF

d_call: TRBD1
clone_size: -
j_call: TRBJ2-1
v_call: TRBV10-2
cdr3_nt: TGCGCCACCGCAGACAGGGGATATGAGCAGTTCTTC
cdr3_aa: CATADRGYEQFF

d_call: -
clone_size: -
j_call: TRBJ1-1
v_call: TRBV11-2
cdr3_nt: TGTGCCAGCAGGTACAGGGTAGCGGGAACTGAAGCTTTCTTT
cdr3_aa: CASRYRVAGTEAFF

d_call: TRBD1
clone_size: once
j_call: TRBJ2-3
v_call: TRBV5-4
cdr3_nt: TGTGCCAGCAGCTTGGGACAGGGGGCGGATACGCAGTATTTT
cdr3_aa: CASSLGQGADTQYF

d_call: -
clone_size: -
j_call: TRBJ1-1
v_call: TRBV10-2
cdr3_nt: TGCGCCAGCAGTGAAATTGGAGTTGAAGCTTTCTTT
cdr3_aa: CASSEIGVEAFF

d_call: -
clone_size: -
j_call: TRBJ1-1
v_call: TRBV6-6
cdr3_nt: TGTGCCAGCAGTTCAGGGATGGCTTTCTTT
cdr3_aa: CASSSGMAFF

d_call: -
clone_size: few
j_call: TRBJ2-1
v_call: TRBV19
cdr3_nt: TGTGCCAGTAGTATTTTAGCGGTCTCGACTATCGGGCAGTTCTTC
cdr3_aa: CASSILAVSTIGQFF

d_call: TRBD1
clone_size: -
j_call: TRBJ2-1
v_call: TRBV29-1
cdr3_nt: TGCAGCGTTCTTGACAGGGGGCCTTACAATGAGCAGTTCTTC
cdr3_aa: CSVLDRGPYNEQFF

d_call: -
clone_size: -
j_call: TRBJ2-7
v_call: TRBV6-5
cdr3_nt: TGTGCCAGCAGCCCCGGATCGGGACTCCCCTACGAGCAGTACTTC
cdr3_aa: CASSPGSGLPYEQYF

d_call: TRBD2
clone_size: -
j_call: TRBJ2-1
v_call: TRBV5-5
cdr3_nt: TGTGCCAGCAGCTCATGGGTAGCGGGAAAGAATGAGCAGTTCTTC
cdr3_aa: CASSSWVAGKNEQFF

d_call: -
clone_size: -
j_call: TRBJ2-3
v_call: TRBV5-4
cdr3_nt: TGTGCCAGCAGCTTGGCGGGAGCAGATACGCAGTATTTT
cdr3_aa: CASSLAGADTQYF

d_call: TRBD1
clone_size: -
j_call: TRBJ1-4
v_call: TRBV7-8
cdr3_nt: TGTGCCAGCAGCCCGGGACAGGCACCAACTAATGAAAAACTGTTTTTT
cdr3_aa: CASSPGQAPTNEKLFF

d_call: -
clone_size: -
j_call: TRBJ1-1
v_call: TRBV19
cdr3_nt: TGTGCCAGTAGTCTTACAGGGAACACTGAAGCTTTCTTT
cdr3_aa: CASSLTGNTEAFF